This is a list of T cell receptor beta chains from one sample in a study of blood T cell repertoires in COVID-19. Clones were read by immunoSEQ multiplex PCR, and TCRdb kept only the in-frame ones, dropping some. The sample carries some 62,000 clones, approximately 92% recorded once. Sequenced input: peripheral blood. Receptors were obtained from a woman aged 60-75 years with COVID-19, enrolled during active disease. The CDR3 runs from the conserved cysteine through the conserved F or W. Fields, in order: J gene, V gene, D gene, clone size, CDR3 DNA, CDR3 protein. A D gene is named only where the DNA matches it firmly. Not all rows give a size; the values are once, few, many and, for expanded clones, a class.

J: TRBJ2-1
V: TRBV6-5
D: TRBD2
size: -
DNA: TGTGCCAGCAGTTACCGGCGGGAGTGGAATGAGCAGTTCTTC
CDR3: CASSYRREWNEQFF

J: TRBJ2-1
V: TRBV6-5
D: -
size: -
DNA: TGTGCCAGCAGTTACTCGGGGCAGGGATCCTACAATGAGCAGTTCTTC
CDR3: CASSYSGQGSYNEQFF

J: TRBJ2-5
V: TRBV12-3/TRBV12-4
D: -
size: -
DNA: TGTGCCAGCAGAGGGAGGACCCAGTACTTC
CDR3: CASRGRTQYF

J: TRBJ1-1
V: TRBV5-6
D: -
size: once
DNA: TGTGCCAGCAGCATAAACAGGGTCCCTGAAGCTTTCTTT
CDR3: CASSINRVPEAFF

J: TRBJ1-2
V: TRBV5-6
D: TRBD1
size: once
DNA: TGTGCCAGCAGCTTGGACAGGGGGAACTATGGCTACACCTTC
CDR3: CASSLDRGNYGYTF

J: TRBJ1-1
V: TRBV15
D: -
size: -
DNA: TGTGCCACCAGCAGGGGGGGGATCATGAACACTGAAGCTTTCTTT
CDR3: CATSRGGIMNTEAFF

J: TRBJ1-6
V: TRBV9
D: TRBD1
size: -
DNA: TGTGCCAGCAGGGCAGGGGGCGCGGGGAATTCACCCCTCCACTTT
CDR3: CASRAGGAGNSPLHF

J: TRBJ2-5
V: TRBV4-1
D: TRBD2
size: -
DNA: TGCGCCAGCAGCCGAGGGACTAGCGGACAAGAGACCCAGTACTTC
CDR3: CASSRGTSGQETQYF

J: TRBJ1-1
V: TRBV3-1/TRBV3-2
D: -
size: -
DNA: TGTGCCAGCAGCCAAGTCGGTAGCGGTGAGAACACTGAAGCTTTCTTT
CDR3: CASSQVGSGENTEAFF

J: TRBJ1-5
V: TRBV10-1
D: -
size: -
DNA: TGCGCCAGCAGTGAGTCAGGAGGTAATCAGCCCCAGCATTTT
CDR3: CASSESGGNQPQHF

J: TRBJ2-2
V: TRBV24-1
D: TRBD1
size: -
DNA: TGTGCCACCAGTGATTTGGACAGGGGGCGGAACGGGGAGCTGTTTTTT
CDR3: CATSDLDRGRNGELFF

J: TRBJ2-1
V: TRBV14
D: -
size: -
DNA: TGTGCCAGCAGCCAGGTTCAGTTACTAGTTGTTGGGGGCGAGCAGTTCTTC
CDR3: CASSQVQLLVVGGEQFF

J: TRBJ1-1
V: TRBV29-1
D: -
size: -
DNA: TGCAGCGCGGCGGAGGGTTTTACTGAAGCTTTCTTT
CDR3: CSAAEGFTEAFF

J: TRBJ2-1
V: TRBV5-4
D: -
size: few
DNA: TGTGCCAGCAGCTTACCACCTAGCGCGAGTGAGCAGTTCTTC
CDR3: CASSLPPSASEQFF

J: TRBJ1-5
V: TRBV10-3
D: TRBD1
size: -
DNA: TGTGCCATCAGGGACGGGACAGGCCATCAGCCCCAGCATTTT
CDR3: CAIRDGTGHQPQHF

J: TRBJ2-1
V: TRBV9
D: TRBD2
size: -
DNA: TGTGCCAGCAGCGTAGAGCGCGGGACTACCTACAATGAGCAGTTCTTC
CDR3: CASSVERGTTYNEQFF

J: TRBJ2-5
V: TRBV7-2
D: -
size: -
DNA: TGTGCCAGCAGCGAGGCGACGTTTTCCCAGTACTTC
CDR3: CASSEATFSQYF

J: TRBJ2-7
V: TRBV5-8
D: TRBD2
size: -
DNA: TGTGCCAGCAGCTTGAATCTAGCGGGAGGGGCCACCTACGAGCAGTACTTC
CDR3: CASSLNLAGGATYEQYF

J: TRBJ2-1
V: TRBV11-2
D: TRBD2
size: few
DNA: TGTGCCAGCAGCTTAGCCCCTAGCGGAGAGTCGTTCTTC
CDR3: CASSLAPSGESFF

J: TRBJ1-1
V: TRBV7-2
D: -
size: -
DNA: TGTGCCAGCAGCTTAGACGTGCGGAACACTGAAGCTTTCTTT
CDR3: CASSLDVRNTEAFF

J: TRBJ1-2
V: TRBV7-9
D: TRBD1
size: -
DNA: TGTGCCAGCAGCCTAACCGGGACAGGGTATGGCTACACCTTC
CDR3: CASSLTGTGYGYTF

J: TRBJ2-3
V: TRBV5-1
D: -
size: -
DNA: TGCGCCAGCAGCTTGGCGCGGAGCACAGATACGCAGTATTTT
CDR3: CASSLARSTDTQYF

J: TRBJ2-7
V: TRBV30
D: TRBD2
size: -
DNA: TGTGCCTGGAGCCCGGGGGGGTTGGACTACGAGCAGTACTTC
CDR3: CAWSPGGLDYEQYF

J: TRBJ1-1
V: TRBV4-3
D: TRBD1
size: -
DNA: TGCGCCAGCGAGCGGGACAGGGGGCTAACTGAAGCTTTCTTT
CDR3: CASERDRGLTEAFF

J: TRBJ1-2
V: TRBV6-6
D: -
size: -
DNA: TGTGCCAGCAGACCGACGGCAGGGTATGGCTACACCTTC
CDR3: CASRPTAGYGYTF

J: TRBJ2-7
V: TRBV19
D: -
size: -
DNA: TGTGCCAGTAGTATGATGAGGGCTTCCTACGAGCAGTACTTC
CDR3: CASSMMRASYEQYF

J: TRBJ1-2
V: TRBV6-5
D: -
size: -
DNA: TGTGCCAGCAGTCCTACAGGAAAAGCTAACTATGGCTACACCTTC
CDR3: CASSPTGKANYGYTF

J: TRBJ1-6
V: TRBV30
D: TRBD1
size: -
DNA: TGTGCCTCGACAGGGACCTATTCACCCCTCCACTTT
CDR3: CASTGTYSPLHF

J: TRBJ1-4
V: TRBV13
D: TRBD1
size: -
DNA: TGTGCCAGCAGCACCCGTAAGGGACAGGGGCTGCAGGCTAATGAAAAACTGTTTTTT
CDR3: CASSTRKGQGLQANEKLFF

J: TRBJ2-1
V: TRBV11-3
D: -
size: -
DNA: TGTGCCAGCAGCTCTCTGAGCGGAGCTTACAATGAGCAGTTCTTC
CDR3: CASSSLSGAYNEQFF